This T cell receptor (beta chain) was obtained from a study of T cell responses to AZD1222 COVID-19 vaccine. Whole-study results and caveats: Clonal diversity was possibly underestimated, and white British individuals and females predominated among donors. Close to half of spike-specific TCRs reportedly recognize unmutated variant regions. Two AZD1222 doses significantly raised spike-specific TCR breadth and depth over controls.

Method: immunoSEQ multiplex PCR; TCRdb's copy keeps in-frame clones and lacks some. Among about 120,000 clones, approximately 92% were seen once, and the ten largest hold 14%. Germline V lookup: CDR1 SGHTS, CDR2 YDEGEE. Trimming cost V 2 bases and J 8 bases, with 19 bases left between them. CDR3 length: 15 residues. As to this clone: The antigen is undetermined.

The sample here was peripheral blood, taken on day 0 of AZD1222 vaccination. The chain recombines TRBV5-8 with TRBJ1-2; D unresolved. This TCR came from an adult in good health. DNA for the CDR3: TGTGCCAGCAGCTTCCGGACGGAGGGAAGAGGGGGCTACACCTTC. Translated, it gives CASSFRTEGRGGYTF.